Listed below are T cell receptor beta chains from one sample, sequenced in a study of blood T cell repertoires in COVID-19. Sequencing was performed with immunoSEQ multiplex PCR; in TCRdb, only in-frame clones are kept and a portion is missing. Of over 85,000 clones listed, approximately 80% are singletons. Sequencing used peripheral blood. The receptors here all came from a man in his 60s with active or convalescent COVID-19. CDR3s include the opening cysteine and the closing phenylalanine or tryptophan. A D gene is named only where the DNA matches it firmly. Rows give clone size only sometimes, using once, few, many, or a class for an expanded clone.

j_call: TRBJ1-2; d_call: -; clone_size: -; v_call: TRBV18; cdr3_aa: CASSPGQFDGYTF; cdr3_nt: TGTGCCAGCTCACCTGGACAGTTCGATGGCTACACCTTC
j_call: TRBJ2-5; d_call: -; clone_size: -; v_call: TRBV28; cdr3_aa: CASSPRHRLETQYF; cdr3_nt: TGTGCCAGCAGCCCCCGCCACAGGTTGGAGACCCAGTACTTC
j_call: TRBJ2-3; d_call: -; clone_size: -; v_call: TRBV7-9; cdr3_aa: CASSWRRQFPTDTQYF; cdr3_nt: TGTGCCAGCAGCTGGCGGCGGCAGTTCCCCACAGATACGCAGTATTTT
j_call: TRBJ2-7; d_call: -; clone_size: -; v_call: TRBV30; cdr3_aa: CAWSPKGGYEQYF; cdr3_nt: TGTGCCTGGAGCCCCAAAGGGGGCTACGAGCAGTACTTC
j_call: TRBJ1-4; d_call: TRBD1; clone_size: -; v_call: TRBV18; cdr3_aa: CASSPLGTGLLGTNEKLFF; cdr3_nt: TGTGCCAGCTCACCACTTGGGACAGGGCTTCTTGGAACTAATGAAAAACTGTTTTTT
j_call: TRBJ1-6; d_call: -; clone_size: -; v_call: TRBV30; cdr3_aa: CAWRTGFSYNSPLHF; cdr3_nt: TGTGCCTGGAGGACAGGTTTCTCCTATAATTCACCCCTCCACTTT
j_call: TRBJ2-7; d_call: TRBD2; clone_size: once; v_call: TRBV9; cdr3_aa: CASSPGTSGGNEQYF; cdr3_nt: TGTGCCAGCAGCCCAGGGACTAGCGGGGGCAACGAGCAGTACTTC
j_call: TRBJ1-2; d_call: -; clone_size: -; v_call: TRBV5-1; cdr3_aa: CASSLYRESDGYTF; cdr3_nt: TGCGCCAGCAGCTTATACAGGGAATCGGATGGCTACACCTTC
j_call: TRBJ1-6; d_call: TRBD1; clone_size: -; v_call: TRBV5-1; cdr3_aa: CASSLSAGGSPLHF; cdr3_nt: TGCGCCAGCAGCTTGTCGGCAGGGGGCTCACCCCTCCACTTT
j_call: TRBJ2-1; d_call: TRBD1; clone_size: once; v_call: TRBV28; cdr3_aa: CASSPPGQSPNEQFF; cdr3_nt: TGTGCCAGCAGCCCTCCGGGACAGAGTCCTAATGAGCAGTTCTTC
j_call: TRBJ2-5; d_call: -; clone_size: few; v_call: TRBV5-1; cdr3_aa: CASRIGTPQETQYF; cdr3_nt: TGCGCCAGCAGGATTGGGACACCCCAAGAGACCCAGTACTTC
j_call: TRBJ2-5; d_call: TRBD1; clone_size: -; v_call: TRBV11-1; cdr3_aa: CASSVDRSQETQYF; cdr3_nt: TGTGCCAGCAGCGTGGACAGGTCGCAAGAGACCCAGTACTTC
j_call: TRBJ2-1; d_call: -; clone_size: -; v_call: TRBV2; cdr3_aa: CASSEGPGIGEQFF; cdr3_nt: TGTGCCAGCAGTGAAGGTCCGGGTATCGGTGAGCAGTTCTTC
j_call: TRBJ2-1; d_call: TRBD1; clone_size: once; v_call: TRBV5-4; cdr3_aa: CASSHGQGAYNEQFF; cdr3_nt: TGTGCCAGCAGCCATGGACAGGGGGCTTACAATGAGCAGTTCTTC
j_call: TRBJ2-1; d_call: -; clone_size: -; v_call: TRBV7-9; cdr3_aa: CASSLASSYNEQFF; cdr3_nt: TGTGCCAGCAGCTTAGCTAGCTCCTACAATGAGCAGTTCTTC
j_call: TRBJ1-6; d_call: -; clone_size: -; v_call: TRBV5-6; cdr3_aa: CASSLTGINSPLHF; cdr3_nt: TGTGCCAGCAGCTTGACGGGTATTAATTCACCCCTCCACTTT
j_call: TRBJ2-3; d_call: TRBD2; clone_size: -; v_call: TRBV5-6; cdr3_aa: CASSLLGRGTDTQYF; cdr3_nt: TGTGCCAGCAGCTTGCTCGGGAGGGGGACAGATACGCAGTATTTT
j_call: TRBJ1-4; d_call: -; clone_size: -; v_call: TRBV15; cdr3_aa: CATSRAAGAKSNEKLFF; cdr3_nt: TGTGCCACCAGCAGAGCGGCAGGGGCTAAATCTAATGAAAAACTGTTTTTT
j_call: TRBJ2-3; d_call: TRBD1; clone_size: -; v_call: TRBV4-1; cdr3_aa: CASSQEQGADTDTQYF; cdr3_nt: TGCGCCAGCAGCCAAGAACAGGGGGCGGACACAGATACGCAGTATTTT
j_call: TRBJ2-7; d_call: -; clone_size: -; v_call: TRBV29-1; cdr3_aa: CSVALSSYEQYF; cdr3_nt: TGCAGCGTTGCCCTGAGCTCCTACGAGCAGTACTTC
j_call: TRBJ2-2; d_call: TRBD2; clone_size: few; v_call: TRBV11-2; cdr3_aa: CASSFASGVNTGELFF; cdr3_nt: TGTGCCAGCAGCTTTGCTAGCGGGGTGAACACCGGGGAGCTGTTTTTT
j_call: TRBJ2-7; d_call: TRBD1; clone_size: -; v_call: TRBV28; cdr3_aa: CASSLTGTGFFEQYF; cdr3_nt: TGTGCCAGCAGTTTAACGGGGACAGGGTTCTTCGAGCAGTACTTC